The 8 T cell receptor beta chains below all came from one sample that was sequenced in a study of regulatory T cells in long-lasting Graves disease. Construction of the TCR beta libraries employed iRepertoire HTBI primers in conjunction with Arm-PCR of CDR3 regions. In TCRdb, the multiplex PCR reads were re-called with MiXCR into one record per CDR3 protein. The table shows 350,000 to 500,000 distinct CDR3 sequences, with roughly 15% occurring only once. Time point denoted: newly diagnosed GD, antithyroid drugs for less than 3 months. PBMC-derived RNA was used for the TCR library. These records were also assigned to another study, of T cells in Graves' hyperthyroidism and ophthalmopathy.

This material consisted of peripheral blood mononuclear cells (PBMCs), taken at new diagnosis, from a patient treated with antithyroid drugs. The source is a woman between 45 and 60 years old with Graves disease.

The chain links TRBV6-5 to TRBJ2-7; 8 positions agree with TRBD2. The V and J ends lost 3 bases and 4 bases, in that order; junction bases with no gene match: 8. This CDR3 contains 15 residues. Germline CDR1 reads MNHEY; CDR2 reads SVGAGI. In DNA, the CDR3 is TGTGCCAGCAGTTATCCGGGACTAGAATCTTACGAGCAGTACTTC. Its protein product is CASSYPGLESYEQYF.

This clonotype was counted at least ten times. V usage is TRBV6-2 or TRBV6-3 and J usage is TRBJ2-3, with D hard to call. Germline CDR1 MNHEY, CDR2 SVGEGT. This CDR3 is built from 13 residues. Between the trimmed V and J ends, which lost 6 bases and 0 bases, there was a span of 7 bases. CDR3 sequence (DNA): TGTGCCAGCAGACCCTACAGCACAGATACGCAGTATTTT. This translates into CASRPYSTDTQYF.

A remark on this clonotype: A much larger clone differs from this one at a single base, so this may be a read error. The chain links TRBV13 to TRBJ2-7, with 12 bases identical to TRBD1. Germline V gene lookup returns CDR1 PRHDT and CDR2 FYEKMQ (reference sequence). Trimming removed 5 bases from V and 2 bases from J; junction bases left unmatched: 7. The CDR3 runs to 16 residues. The CDR3 nucleotides read TGTGCCAGCAGCATGGGACAGGGGGCGATCCCCTACGAGCAGTACTTC. Translated, it gives CASSMGQGAIPYEQYF.

The CDR3 DNA sequence: TGTGCCAGCAGCCAAGGAGGACAGGGGACCGAGCAGTACTTC. Residues: CASSQGGQGTEQYF. The rearrangement joins TRBV3-1 to TRBJ2-7; the match to TRBD1 covers 9 bases. This CDR3 has 14 amino acids. V trimming: 1 base; J trimming: 6 bases; junction bases outside the gene matches: 4. In germline, CDR1 is LGHDT, CDR2 YNNKEL (reference sequence).

The rearrangement joins TRBV19 to TRBJ2-1; 8 bases fit TRBD2. J was trimmed by 5 bases and V by 0 bases; bases with no gene match: 6. The CDR3 loop spans 16 amino acids. Germline values: CDR1 LNHDA, CDR2 SQIVND (reference sequence). CDR3 DNA: TGTGCCAGTAGTATAGAGGGCGGGAGGAGGAACAATGAGCAGTTCTTC. Translated: CASSIEGGRRNNEQFF.

A few counts support this clonotype. The CDR3 loop is CASSLAGASQETQYF. The CDR3 DNA reads TGTGCCAGTAGTCTAGCGGGAGCGAGCCAAGAGACCCAGTACTTC. V usage is TRBV19 and J usage is TRBJ2-5; TRBD2 matches at 10 bases. J gave up 1 base and V 5 bases, and 4 bases lay outside the gene matches. The germline gives CDR1 LNHDA, CDR2 SQIVND (reference sequence). The CDR3 extends over 15 amino acids.

Many counts were recorded for this clonotype. CDR3 DNA: TGTGCCTGGGCGGACAGTTACAATGAGCAGTTCTTC. Translated: CAWADSYNEQFF. The chain links TRBV30 to TRBJ2-1; a possible D gene is TRBD1 (6 bases). Germline V gene data show CDR1 as GTSNPN and CDR2 as SVGIG (reference sequence). The CDR3 sequence is 12 residues long. Trimming shortened V by 5 bases and J by 4 bases, and 9 bases separated the two germline ends.

At least ten counts were recorded for this clonotype. The chain couples TRBV6-1 to TRBJ2-1; 13 nucleotides line up with TRBD2. Germline CDR1 MNHNS, CDR2 SASEGT. The CDR3 sequence is 13 residues long. With V trimmed by 10 bases and J by 14 bases, 11 bases remained unmatched. The CDR3 reads CATHQGLAGAKFF. CDR3 nucleotide sequence: TGTGCCACCCACCAAGGACTAGCGGGAGCCAAGTTCTTC.